This passage covers 29 T cell receptor beta chains from one sample sequenced in a study of blood T cell repertoires in COVID-19 (dated by TCRdb to 2020 to 2021). The library came from the immunoSEQ multiplex PCR assay. What TCRdb holds here is the immuneACCESS table cut down to in-frame rearrangements. Part of the clones is not present; checked against another copy, under half of the missing clones reflect an unresolved V gene, and the others are unexplained. The sample table records about 210,000 clones; around 88% of these occur just once. The ten most abundant clones make up roughly 8% of the sample. Specimen: peripheral blood. The receptors stem from a woman aged 45-65 years with acute or convalescent COVID-19.

The chain uses TRBV24-1 and TRBJ2-5, with D tentatively TRBD1 (5 bases). The CDR3 contains 12 residues. Trimming removed 0 bases from V and 10 bases from J, with 8 bases in between. Germline loops: CDR1 KGHDR, CDR2 SFDVKD. The CDR3 DNA is TGTGCCACCAGTGATTTGAGGGGAATCCAGTACTTC. Its translation: CATSDLRGIQYF.

This rearrangement joins TRBV15 to TRBJ1-5; D call uncertain. The CDR3 spans 12 residues. Germline lookup yields CDR1 LNHNV and CDR2 YYDKDF (reference sequence). Deletions cut 1 base from V and 6 bases from J, with 4 bases between. CDR3 coding DNA: TGTGCCACCAGCAGAGTCGGTCAGCCCCAGCATTTT. This gives the protein CATSRVGQPQHF. The full variable domain, with the rest looked up from reference TRBV15 and TRBJ1-5, is DAMVIQNPRYQVTQFGKPVTLSCSQTLNHNVMYWYQQKSSQAPKLLFHYYDKDFNNEADTPDNFQSRRPNTSFCFLDIRSPGLGDTAMYLCATSRVGQPQHFGDGTRLSIL.

The chain is built from TRBV28 and TRBJ1-3, with 7 nucleotides matching TRBD1. Unmatched junction bases numbered 7, after V lost 3 bases and J lost 2 bases. Germline V gives CDR1 MDHEN, CDR2 SYDVKM. This CDR3 is built from 16 residues. The CDR3 DNA is TGTGCCAGCAGTTTTGGGACAGTGTCGGCTGGAAACACCATATATTTT. Protein sequence: CASSFGTVSAGNTIYF.

This clone has only a few counts. J is TRBJ2-7 and V is TRBV24-1, with TRBD2 identical over 7 bases. V was pared by 4 bases and J by 5 bases, with 10 bases of the junction left unmatched. Germline V gene lookup returns CDR1 KGHDR and CDR2 SFDVKD. The CDR3 runs to 15 residues. Written as DNA, the CDR3 is TGTGCCACCAGTGACGATCGCGGGAGTGGGGACGAGCAGTACTTC. Protein: CATSDDRGSGDEQYF.

The chain uses TRBV19 and TRBJ2-1; 7 nucleotides match TRBD2. The CDR3 totals 15 residues. Trimming took 6 bases from V and 5 from J; bases not matched to a gene: 10. Per germline, CDR1 LNHDA and CDR2 SQIVND (reference sequence). CDR3 amino acids: CASRKGGSGNNEQFF. The CDR3 DNA reads TGTGCCAGTAGAAAGGGCGGGAGTGGAAACAATGAGCAGTTCTTC.

The V call is TRBV11-2, the J call TRBJ2-5; TRBD2 matches at 10 bases. V was pared by 5 bases and J by 5 bases, with 8 bases of the junction left unmatched. Germline assignment: CDR1 SGHAT and CDR2 FQNNGV. The CDR3 is made up of 15 amino acids. The CDR3 DNA reads TGTGCCAGCAGCCCCCAAGGGACTAGCGATGAGACCCAGTACTTC. Protein: CASSPQGTSDETQYF.

This chain uses TRBV30 with TRBJ1-2; D remains unclear. Trimming removed 5 bases at V and 2 bases at J, with 12 bases between. Germline assignment: CDR1 GTSNPN and CDR2 SVGIG (reference sequence). This CDR3 spans 13 amino acids. CDR3 DNA: TGTGCCTGGCAGTCTTGGAGGAACTATGGCTACACCTTC. As protein: CAWQSWRNYGYTF.

V gene TRBV5-1 combines with J gene TRBJ2-6; 12 bases are shared with TRBD1. This CDR3 is built from 18 residues. Looked up from germline, CDR1 is SGHRS and CDR2 is YFSETQ. The junction had 7 bases not matched to a gene; V was cut back by 4 bases and J by 2 bases. DNA of the CDR3: TGCGCCAGCAGCATCACCGGGACAGGGGGCCCTGGGGCCAACGTCCTGACTTTC. It yields the protein CASSITGTGGPGANVLTF. The whole variable domain, filled in from reference TRBV5-1 and TRBJ2-6, reads KAGVTQTPRYLIKTRGQQVTLSCSPISGHRSVSWYQQTPGQGLQFLFEYFSETQRNKGNFPGRFSGRQFSNSRSEMNVSTLELGDSALYLCASSITGTGGPGANVLTFGAGSRLTVL.

The V gene is TRBV18, the J gene TRBJ2-3, with 8 bases lining up with TRBD1. The CDR3 has 16 amino acids. Per germline, CDR1 KGHSH and CDR2 LQKENI. V lost 0 bases and J lost 6; bases outside the gene matches: 8. The DNA for the CDR3 is TGTGCCAGCTCACCACCGACAGGGGCGGATCTCGATACGCAGTATTTT. This codes for CASSPPTGADLDTQYF.

The CDR3 nucleotides read TGTGCCAGCAGTAACCAGGATTCCTACGAGCAGTACTTC. Translation gives CASSNQDSYEQYF. The chain has TRBV28 and TRBJ2-7; D remains unclear. The CDR3 length is 13 residues. Germline CDR1 MDHEN, CDR2 SYDVKM. The V end lost 5 bases, the J end lost 1 base, and 9 bases lay between the germline ends.

The J gene is TRBJ2-7, the V gene TRBV2, with 11 bases lining up with TRBD1. Germline V gene lookup returns CDR1 SNHLY and CDR2 FYNNEI. This CDR3 is built from 15 residues. Trimming cost V 1 base and J 11 bases; bases outside gene matches: 10. CDR3 sequence: CASSEGLPGQGEEYF. CDR3 sequence (DNA): TGTGCCAGCAGTGAAGGGCTTCCGGGACAGGGGGAGGAGTACTTC. Looking up the rest from reference TRBV2 and TRBJ2-7 gives the full variable domain: EPEVTQTPSHQVTQMGQEVILRCVPISNHLYFYWYRQILGQKVEFLVSFYNNEISEKSEIFDDQFSVERPDGSNFTLKIRSTKLEDSAMYFCASSEGLPGQGEEYFGPGTRLTVT.

V gene TRBV13 combines with J gene TRBJ2-7, with 10 bases matching TRBD1. The CDR3 sequence is 13 residues long. Germline lookup yields CDR1 PRHDT and CDR2 FYEKMQ (reference sequence). V dropped 10 bases and J dropped 0; count of bases not matched to a gene: 3. This CDR3 is CATRDRGSYEQYF. CDR3 in DNA: TGTGCCACCCGGGACAGGGGCTCCTACGAGCAGTACTTC.

This rearrangement joins TRBV9 to TRBJ2-2; TRBD2 aligns across 8 bases. Germline CDR1 SGDLS, CDR2 YYNGEE. This CDR3 spans 16 amino acids. Trimming at V came to 0 bases and at J to 6 bases, leaving 7 bases not matched to a gene. The CDR3 DNA reads TGTGCCAGCAGCGTAGCTTCTCTCGGGAGGGCCGGGGAGCTGTTTTTT. Amino acid sequence: CASSVASLGRAGELFF.

This sequence joins TRBV5-1 and TRBJ2-2, with D possibly TRBD1 on 6 matching bases. The V end was cut by 3 bases, the J end by 6 bases, with 9 bases between. The CDR3 has 13 amino acids. The germline CDR1 and CDR2 sequences are SGHRS and YFSETQ. As DNA, the CDR3 is TGCGCCAGCAGCTCTCAGGGGTCCGGGGAGCTGTTTTTT. It encodes CASSSQGSGELFF.

The chain carries TRBV27 and TRBJ1-1, with 7 bases lining up with TRBD1. The CDR3 loop spans 15 amino acids. V trimming: 3 bases; J trimming: 5 bases; junction bases outside the gene matches: 9. From germline, CDR1 is MNHEY and CDR2 SMNVEV (reference sequence). As DNA, the CDR3 is TGTGCCAGCAGTTTTGCCGGACAGGTCTCAACTGAAGCTTTCTTT. Amino acid sequence: CASSFAGQVSTEAFF.

The CDR3 here is CASSPEIGTSGRVWHGELFF. In nucleotides, the CDR3 is TGCGCCAGCAGCCCCGAGATCGGGACTAGCGGGAGGGTTTGGCACGGGGAGCTGTTTTTT. V is TRBV4-1 and J is TRBJ2-2, with 16 bases that match TRBD2. Per the germline V gene, CDR1 is MGHRA and CDR2 is YSYEKL. This CDR3 has 20 residues. The ends lost 4 bases at V and 7 bases at J; junction bases unmatched: 15.

The rearrangement joins TRBV19 to TRBJ2-5; 10 bases map to TRBD2. CDR1 LNHDA and CDR2 SQIVND come from the germline V gene (reference sequence). The CDR3 loop spans 14 amino acids. Trimming at V came to 3 bases and at J to 4 bases, leaving 2 bases not matched to a gene. CDR3 sequence: CASSISSGRETQYF. In DNA, the CDR3 is TGTGCCAGTAGTATTTCTAGCGGGAGAGAGACCCAGTACTTC.

This clone was seen more than once but under ten times. The V call is TRBV27, the J call TRBJ2-7, with D maybe TRBD1 (6 bases). Germline loops: CDR1 MNHEY, CDR2 SMNVEV (reference sequence). CDR3 length: 14 residues. V shed 5 bases and J shed 3 bases, with 14 bases lying between them. CDR3 in DNA: TGTGCCAGCAGTACGAACAGGGAACTCTACGAGCAGTACTTC. Residues: CASSTNRELYEQYF.

V is TRBV19 and J is TRBJ2-2; D gene unclear. Trimming pared 2 bases from V and 7 bases from J, leaving 11 bases between. The germline V gene encodes CDR1 LNHDA and CDR2 SQIVND (reference sequence). The CDR3 loop spans 14 amino acids. The DNA of the CDR3 is TGTGCCAGTAGTATATGGCAGTCAGACGGGGAGCTGTTTTTT. Amino acids: CASSIWQSDGELFF.

The chain carries TRBV12-3 or TRBV12-4 and TRBJ1-1; tentative D call: TRBD1 (5 bases). Between the trimmed V and J ends, which lost 6 bases and 5 bases, there was a span of 13 bases. CDR3 length: 13 residues. The CDR3 DNA sequence: TGTGCCAGCAGCACAACAGCAGGGACTGAAGCTTTCTTT. It encodes CASSTTAGTEAFF.

This clone was recorded once. The chain uses TRBV9 and TRBJ1-1, with D maybe TRBD1 (5 bases). The V end was cut by 2 bases, the J end by 6 bases, with 17 bases between. The germline V gene has CDR1 SGDLS and CDR2 YYNGEE. The CDR3 consists of 15 residues. The CDR3 spells CASSVVGTLAPEAFF. The DNA of the CDR3 is TGTGCCAGCAGCGTTGTCGGGACTCTCGCGCCTGAAGCTTTCTTT.

This sequence joins TRBV12-3 or TRBV12-4 and TRBJ2-1, with 7 nucleotides matching TRBD1. With V trimmed by 6 bases and J by 5 bases, 4 bases remained unmatched. CDR3 size: 13 residues. This CDR3 reads CASRMGTDNEQFF. In nucleotides, the CDR3 is TGTGCCAGCAGAATGGGGACAGACAATGAGCAGTTCTTC.

This chain joins TRBV5-8 and TRBJ2-1, with 10 bases fitting TRBD1. The V gene end was trimmed by 0 bases and the J gene end by 7 bases; junction bases not matched to a gene: 10. Germline V lookup: CDR1 SGHTS, CDR2 YDEGEE. The CDR3 runs to 17 residues. The CDR3 sequence is CASSLGTGTGVGNEQFF. The CDR3 nucleotides read TGTGCCAGCAGCTTGGGAACCGGGACAGGGGTAGGGAATGAGCAGTTCTTC.

This chain connects TRBV27 to TRBJ2-1; D uncertain. CDR3 length: 12 residues. With 8 bases removed from V and 8 bases from J, the gap between germline ends came to 13 bases. Germline V gene lookup returns CDR1 MNHEY and CDR2 SMNVEV (reference sequence). This CDR3 reads CASSIRGHEQFF. In nucleotides, the CDR3 is TGTGCCAGCTCGATAAGAGGTCATGAGCAGTTCTTC.

The J gene is TRBJ2-7, the V gene TRBV19; 9 bases align to TRBD1. The length of the CDR3 is 14 residues. Germline assignment: CDR1 LNHDA and CDR2 SQIVND (reference sequence). V was pared by 5 bases and J by 4 bases, with 6 bases of the junction left unmatched. The CDR3 loop reads CASSWGTGSYEQYF. In DNA form, the CDR3 reads TGTGCCAGTAGTTGGGGGACAGGGTCTTACGAGCAGTACTTC.

This clone has just one count. Without the conserved terminal phenylalanine or tryptophan, this CDR3 likely stems from a read error. No DNA is shown, since the ends of the CDR3 on it are uncertain; the CDR3 is the one TCRdb lists. This chain joins TRBV20-1 and TRBJ1-2; no check of the table's D call, TRBD1, against the DNA was made. The V gene's germline CDR1 is DFQATT and CDR2 SNEGSKA (reference sequence). The CDR3 is 10 residues long, ends included. The CDR3 reads CSAGPSDRAL.

The chain couples TRBV5-4 to TRBJ2-1; 8 bases map to TRBD2. The CDR3 has 14 residues. J lost 6 bases, V lost 4 bases, and 6 bases had no gene match. Germline V lookup: CDR1 SGHNT, CDR2 YYREEE (reference sequence). CDR3 protein: CASSHSGKVNEQFF. CDR3 nucleotide sequence: TGTGCCAGCAGCCATAGCGGGAAAGTCAATGAGCAGTTCTTC. Full variable domain (outside the CDR3, taken from reference TRBV5-4 and TRBJ2-1): ETGVTQSPTHLIKTRGQQVTLRCSSQSGHNTVSWYQQALGQGPQFIFQYYREEENGRGNFPPRFSGLQFPNYSSELNVNALELDDSALYLCASSHSGKVNEQFFGPGTRLTVL.

The chain has TRBV6-4 and TRBJ2-1; 11 bases are a match to TRBD2. The CDR3 loop spans 15 amino acids. The ends lost 3 bases at V and 6 bases at J; junction bases unmatched: 4. The germline gives CDR1 MRHNA, CDR2 SNTAGT. CDR3 residues: CASSERLAGGNEQFF. The DNA of the CDR3 is TGTGCCAGCAGTGAGCGGCTAGCGGGAGGCAATGAGCAGTTCTTC.

This chain links TRBV27 with TRBJ2-7; D may be TRBD2 (5 bases). This CDR3 comprises 12 residues. Germline assignment: CDR1 MNHEY and CDR2 SMNVEV (reference sequence). The ends were cut back, 3 bases at V and 5 bases at J, with 8 bases in the middle. CDR3 sequence: CASSLWGDEQYF. The CDR3 nucleotides read TGTGCCAGCAGTTTGTGGGGAGACGAGCAGTACTTC.